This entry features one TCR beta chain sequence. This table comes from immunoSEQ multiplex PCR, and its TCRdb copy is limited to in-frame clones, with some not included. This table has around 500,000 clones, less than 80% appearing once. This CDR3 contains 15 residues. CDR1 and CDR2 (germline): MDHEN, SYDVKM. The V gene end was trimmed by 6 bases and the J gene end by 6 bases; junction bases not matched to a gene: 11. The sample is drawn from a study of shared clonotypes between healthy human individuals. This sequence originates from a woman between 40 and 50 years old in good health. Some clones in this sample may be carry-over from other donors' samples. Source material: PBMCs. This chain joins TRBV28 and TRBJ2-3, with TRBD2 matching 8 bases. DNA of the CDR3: TGTGCCAGCAGCCTTAGCGGGACGACGAGGGATACGCAGTATTTT. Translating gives CASSLSGTTRDTQYF.